This T cell receptor (beta chain) came from a study of T cell repertoires in cytomegalovirus infection. For the study at large: Recently identified HLA-C-restricted CMV epitopes were among the peptides used. Public TCR beta signatures indicated both CMV infection and matching HLA type. Notes on the study in general: Public TCR beta family frequency separated CMV-and-HLA carriers, including in an independent cohort. The ex vivo response was dominated by HLA-C-restricted CMV-specific TCR beta clonotypes.

Trimming pared 2 bases from V and 5 bases from J, leaving 12 bases between. This CDR3 has 15 residues. Each CDR3 protein is one row after TCRdb ran MiXCR on the reads. In the table there are some 500,000 distinct CDR3 sequences, about 33% of which are singletons. This clonotype has only a few counts. Its antigen remains unidentified. Sample: cultured PBMCs, taken from culture after CMV antigen stimulation. J is TRBJ1-4 and V is TRBV12-3 or TRBV12-4; D is undetermined. The origin of this receptor is a human donor in good health (CMV status not recorded). Some clones in this sample may be carry-over from other donors' samples. Written as DNA, the CDR3 is TGTGCCAGCAGTTTATTCTTGGGGTCCAATGAAAAACTGTTTTTT. It codes for CASSLFLGSNEKLFF.